These 27 T cell receptor beta chains were all obtained from the same sample, sequenced in a study of cytotoxic CD8 clonotypes in ibrutinib-treated CLL (dated by TCRdb to 2020 to 2023). Libraries were prepared through the immunoSEQ multiplex PCR assay. The clones in this table, taken by TCRdb from immuneACCESS, are in-frame only. Not every clone is retained; where verified, under half of the shortfall comes from an unresolved V gene, and the cause of the rest is unknown. The sample table records about 300,000 clones; approximately 76% of these occur just once. 5.6% of the sample goes to the ten largest clones. This specimen's time point label, per the study, means: progressive disease on ibrutinib. The source material was PBMCs, sampled at disease progression, from a patient treated with ibrutinib. The receptors were sampled from a human donor with chronic lymphocytic leukemia.

This sequence joins TRBV27 and TRBJ2-2, with D unclear. The CDR3 length is 12 residues. Germline CDR1 MNHEY, CDR2 SMNVEV (reference sequence). V was shortened by 2 bases and J by 7 bases, with 5 bases between the two germline ends. The CDR3 DNA reads TGTGCCAGCAGTTTAAATTTCGGGGAGCTGTTTTTT. It yields the protein CASSLNFGELFF.

Here the CDR3 DNA reads TGTGCCAGCAGTCGGGCCCCCCTCTCCTACGAGCAGTACTTC. Amino acid sequence: CASSRAPLSYEQYF. The V and J genes are TRBV5-6 and TRBJ2-7; D gene unclear. The CDR3 contains 14 residues. The V end lost 5 bases, the J end lost 0 bases, and 12 bases lay between the germline ends. Germline V CDR1 and CDR2: SGHDT, YYEEEE. The complete variable domain, with remaining parts taken from reference TRBV5-6 and TRBJ2-7, reads DAGVTQSPTHLIKTRGQQVTLRCSPKSGHDTVSWYQQALGQGPQFIFQYYEEEERQRGNFPDRFSGHQFPNYSSELNVNALLLGDSALYLCASSRAPLSYEQYFGPGTRLTVT.

The V gene is TRBV19, the J gene TRBJ1-3; no clear D. Trimming left V 2 bases short and J 0 bases short, with 11 bases between. Germline V gene sequence: CDR1 LNHDA, CDR2 SQIVND (reference sequence). CDR3 length: 16 amino acids. The CDR3 loop reads CASSIRGMASGNTIYF. CDR3 nucleotides: TGTGCCAGTAGTATACGAGGGATGGCCTCTGGAAACACCATATATTTT.

This clone appeared a single time. V and J are TRBV14 and TRBJ2-7, with D perhaps TRBD1 (6 bases). V was pared by 4 bases and J by 7 bases, with 8 bases between. Germline V lookup: CDR1 SGHDN, CDR2 FVKESK. The CDR3 runs 11 residues. CDR3 protein: CASSLGGEQYF. DNA for the CDR3: TGTGCCAGCAGCCTAGGGGGTGAGCAGTACTTC.

CDR3 sequence (DNA): TGTGCCAGCAGTTTATCGGGCACACGAGGCTACACCTTC. Its protein product is CASSLSGTRGYTF. The chain is built from TRBV27 and TRBJ1-2; D call uncertain. Trimming cost V 0 bases and J 8 bases, with 10 bases left between them. The germline V gene has CDR1 MNHEY and CDR2 SMNVEV (reference sequence). The CDR3 is made up of 13 amino acids.

This clone was counted between two and nine times. This chain joins TRBV14 and TRBJ1-1; the D gene is possibly TRBD1 (6 bases). Trimming cost V 5 bases and J 2 bases, with 18 bases left between them. Germline assignment: CDR1 SGHDN and CDR2 FVKESK. The CDR3 has 16 amino acids. Here the CDR3 DNA reads TGTGCCAGCAGCGCAAGGGCTTGGGGGGCCAACACTGAAGCTTTCTTT. Translation gives CASSARAWGANTEAFF.

The V and J genes are TRBV13 and TRBJ2-1; D might be TRBD1 (7 bases). The CDR3 covers 17 residues. Trimming took off 4 bases at V and 5 bases at J, with 21 bases between the two ends. CDR1 is PRHDT, CDR2 FYEKMQ, per germline (reference sequence). CDR3 sequence: CASSSVEEGQINNEQFF. DNA of the CDR3: TGTGCCAGCAGCTCCGTGGAGGAGGGACAGATAAACAATGAGCAGTTCTTC. Combining the CDR3 with reference TRBV13 and TRBJ2-1 gives the whole variable domain AAGVIQSPRHLIKEKRETATLKCYPIPRHDTVYWYQQGPGQDPQFLISFYEKMQSDKGSIPDRFSAQQFSDYHSELNMSSLELGDSALYFCASSSVEEGQINNEQFFGPGTRLTVL.

This chain links TRBV19 with TRBJ1-4; 7 bases line up with TRBD1. The germline CDR1 and CDR2 sequences are LNHDA and SQIVND (reference sequence). V was clipped by 4 bases and J by 7 bases; unmatched bases: 15. The CDR3 sequence is 17 residues long. In DNA form, the CDR3 reads TGTGCCAGTAGTACTGGAGTCAGGGGGAAACGGTTTGAAAAACTGTTTTTT. Encoded protein: CASSTGVRGKRFEKLFF.

The chain carries TRBV7-9 and TRBJ2-3, with D uncertain. Germline-derived CDR1 and CDR2 are SEHNR and FQNEAQ (reference sequence). The CDR3 length is 14 residues. The V gene lost 1 base and the J gene lost 0 bases, with 5 bases spanning the gap. Written as DNA, the CDR3 is TGTGCCAGCAGCTTAGAGGATAGCACAGATACGCAGTATTTT. Translation: CASSLEDSTDTQYF.

The sample holds one count of this clone. The rearrangement joins TRBV27 to TRBJ1-4; possible D gene TRBD1, 5 bases. CDR3 length: 14 amino acids. In germline, CDR1 is MNHEY, CDR2 SMNVEV (reference sequence). V was trimmed by 6 bases and J by 7 bases, leaving 15 bases between them. The CDR3 region has the DNA TGTGCCAGCAGCCACAGGCCGCTCGGTGAAAAACTGTTTTTT. Encoded protein: CASSHRPLGEKLFF. The full variable domain, with the rest looked up from reference TRBV27 and TRBJ1-4, is EAQVTQNPRYLITVTGKKLTVTCSQNMNHEYMSWYRQDPGLGLRQIYYSMNVEVTDKGDVPEGYKVSRKEKRNFPLILESPSPNQTSLYFCASSHRPLGEKLFFGSGTQLSVL.

V is TRBV27 and J is TRBJ1-2; D is ambiguous. The CDR3 runs 15 residues. Germline assignment: CDR1 MNHEY and CDR2 SMNVEV (reference sequence). V shed 3 bases and J shed 0 bases, with 11 bases lying between them. The DNA of the CDR3 is TGTGCCAGCAGTTTGCAGAATCCTCCTAACTATGGCTACACCTTC. This translates into CASSLQNPPNYGYTF.

The rearrangement uses TRBV6-1 and TRBJ1-5; D perhaps matches TRBD1 (5 bases). Trimming took off 6 bases at V and 4 bases at J, with 13 bases between the two ends. Germline CDR1 is MNHNS and CDR2 is SASEGT. The CDR3 runs to 14 residues. CDR3 in amino acids: CASSDAGGNQPQHF. Written as DNA, the CDR3 is TGTGCCAGCAGCGACGCTGGGGGAAATCAGCCCCAGCATTTT.

This clone has more than one count but fewer than ten. The CDR3 DNA reads TGTGCCAGCAGCTTACCTGAACAGCTCACTTACGAGCAGTACTTC. Its protein product is CASSLPEQLTYEQYF. V usage is TRBV7-3 and J usage is TRBJ2-7; D is ambiguous. Trimming pared 2 bases from V and 4 bases from J, leaving 15 bases between. CDR3 size: 15 residues. Germline loops: CDR1 SGHTA, CDR2 FQGTGA.

The chain carries TRBV6-6 and TRBJ2-7, with D possibly being TRBD2 (5 bases). The CDR3 loop spans 15 amino acids. The germline gives CDR1 MNHNY, CDR2 SVGAGI (reference sequence). The germline V and J ends were trimmed by 8 bases and 0 bases, with 17 bases remaining between them. CDR3 protein: CASSLFPGSSYEQYF. DNA of the CDR3: TGTGCCAGCTCTCTCTTTCCGGGGAGCTCCTACGAGCAGTACTTC.

V usage is TRBV7-2 and J usage is TRBJ2-6; D is possibly TRBD1 (5 bases). Per germline, CDR1 SGHTA and CDR2 FQGNSA. With 1 base removed from V and 19 bases from J, the gap between germline ends came to 14 bases. There are 12 residues in the CDR3. CDR3 bases: TGTGCCAGCAGCTTAGGGGTCAAGGGGCAAACTTTC. This codes for CASSLGVKGQTF.

The chain carries TRBV27 and TRBJ1-2; TRBD1 aligns across 7 bases. Looked up from germline, CDR1 is MNHEY and CDR2 is SMNVEV (reference sequence). V lost 6 bases, J lost 4 bases, and 11 bases stayed unmatched. This CDR3 has 15 amino acids. In nucleotides, the CDR3 is TGTGCCAGCAGCCGTAATCGACAGGGCTCCTATGGCTACACCTTC. Translated: CASSRNRQGSYGYTF.

The J gene is TRBJ2-1, the V gene TRBV15, with D hard to call. CDR3 length: 15 amino acids. Germline assignment: CDR1 LNHNV and CDR2 YYDKDF (reference sequence). The V end was cut by 1 base, the J end by 2 bases, with 9 bases between. The CDR3 region is CATSRAPATYNEQFF. CDR3 nucleotides: TGTGCCACCAGCAGAGCGCCAGCGACCTACAATGAGCAGTTCTTC.

This sequence joins TRBV9 and TRBJ2-2, with a possible D match to TRBD2 (5 bases). The V gene lost 2 bases and the J gene lost 7 bases, with 9 bases spanning the gap. CDR1 and CDR2 from the germline V gene are SGDLS and YYNGEE. The CDR3 spans 13 residues. The CDR3 region has the DNA TGTGCCAGCAGCGTCGAGGGTTACGGGGAGCTGTTTTTT. Its translation is CASSVEGYGELFF. The full variable domain, with the rest looked up from reference TRBV9 and TRBJ2-2, is DSGVTQTPKHLITATGQRVTLRCSPRSGDLSVYWYQQSLDQGLQFLIQYYNGEERAKGNILERFSAQQFPDLHSELNLSSLELGDSALYFCASSVEGYGELFFGEGSRLTVL.

A single count supports this clone. For the CDR3, the DNA is TGTGCCAGCAGCCAAACGCCAGCGGGGCCTTACGAGCAGTACTTC. Protein sequence: CASSQTPAGPYEQYF. The chain combines TRBV11-2 with TRBJ2-7; TRBD2 matches at 7 bases. The CDR3 loop spans 15 amino acids. The germline V gene encodes CDR1 SGHAT and CDR2 FQNNGV. With 5 bases clipped from V and 4 bases from J, the junction kept 11 bases outside the gene matches.

The chain combines TRBV15 with TRBJ2-2, with D unresolved. V shed 2 bases and J shed 1 base, with 11 bases lying between them. Germline-derived CDR1 and CDR2 are LNHNV and YYDKDF (reference sequence). This CDR3 spans 16 amino acids. This CDR3 is CATSRPTYLNTGELFF. CDR3 DNA sequence: TGTGCCACCAGCAGACCGACTTACCTGAACACCGGGGAGCTGTTTTTT. The full variable domain, with the rest looked up from reference TRBV15 and TRBJ2-2, is DAMVIQNPRYQVTQFGKPVTLSCSQTLNHNVMYWYQQKSSQAPKLLFHYYDKDFNNEADTPDNFQSRRPNTSFCFLDIRSPGLGDTAMYLCATSRPTYLNTGELFFGEGSRLTVL.

V gene TRBV25-1 combines with J gene TRBJ2-5; no clear D. Germline V CDR1 and CDR2: MGHDK, SYGVNS. V shed 2 bases and J shed 1 base, with 2 bases lying between them. The CDR3 totals 12 residues. CDR3 bases: TGTGCCAGCAGTGAAGGCCAAGAGACCCAGTACTTC. This codes for CASSEGQETQYF.

This clone was detected only a few times. V and J are TRBV18 and TRBJ2-6; 9 positions agree with TRBD1. CDR1 KGHSH and CDR2 LQKENI come from the germline V gene. V was pared by 3 bases and J by 3 bases, with 3 bases of the junction left unmatched. The length of the CDR3 is 16 residues. CDR3 amino acids: CASSPGTGSGANVLTF. In DNA, the CDR3 is TGTGCCAGCTCACCGGGGACAGGGAGTGGGGCCAACGTCCTGACTTTC.

The CDR3 reads CASSPTRTVTIYGYTF. CDR3 nucleotide sequence: TGTGCCAGCTCACCAACTCGGACAGTGACTATCTATGGCTACACCTTC. The chain carries TRBV18 and TRBJ1-2; weak D call: TRBD1 (6 bases). Germline V gene data show CDR1 as KGHSH and CDR2 as LQKENI. Trimming cost V 2 bases and J 4 bases, with 17 bases left between them. The CDR3 is 16 residues long.

The V call is TRBV19, the J call TRBJ1-2, with unresolved D. The CDR3 has 14 residues. The germline CDR1 and CDR2 sequences are LNHDA and SQIVND (reference sequence). Trimming removed 6 bases from V and 1 base from J, with 12 bases in between. CDR3 nucleotides: TGTGCCAGTAGCCCGATGGCAGATAACTATGGCTACACCTTC. This sequence encodes CASSPMADNYGYTF.

This clone was observed a few times. The CDR3 nucleotides read TGTGCCAGCAGCCCCCATCCTAGACAGGGGGTTACCCGAAATTCACCCCTCCACTTT. Protein sequence: CASSPHPRQGVTRNSPLHF. The chain is built from TRBV21-1 and TRBJ1-6; the D call in the table, TRBD1, was not verified against the DNA. TRBV21-1 is flagged as a pseudogene. This CDR3 has 19 amino acids.

The chain links TRBV18 to TRBJ1-3; TRBD1 matches 11 bases. The CDR3 length is 14 residues. V gave up 3 bases and J gave up 8 bases; unmatched junction bases: 3. Per germline, CDR1 KGHSH and CDR2 LQKENI. The CDR3 DNA reads as TGTGCCAGCTCACCGGGGACAGGGGGACACACCATATATTTT. Protein: CASSPGTGGHTIYF.

The chain couples TRBV7-2 to TRBJ2-7; the D gene is possibly TRBD1 (6 bases). Germline CDR1 and CDR2: SGHTA and FQGNSA. The CDR3 sequence is 16 residues long. Between the trimmed V and J ends, which lost 4 bases and 3 bases, there was a span of 19 bases. CDR3 nucleotides: TGTGCCAGCAGCTCCCGCGAGTATACAGGGAGCTACGAGCAGTACTTC. It specifies CASSSREYTGSYEQYF.